This T cell receptor (beta chain) originates from a study of blood T cell repertoires in COVID-19. Germline CDR1 is SGHRS and CDR2 is YFSETQ. CDR3 size: 15 residues. The V end lost 3 bases, the J end lost 0 bases, and 11 bases lay between the germline ends. Per the original data handling: Reference gene primer amplification yielded estimated nucleated cell counts. The method was immunoSEQ multiplex PCR; TCRdb's version includes in-frame clones alone and lacks a portion of them. V and J calls and clone size are copied from that table; D and trimming were computed from the DNA. The sample consists of fewer than 700,000 clones, 85% to 90% of them appearing once.

The specimen sequenced was peripheral blood. The TCR comes from a woman in her 50s with COVID-19, enrolled during active disease. The rearrangement uses TRBV5-1 and TRBJ2-3; D not resolved. Here the CDR3 reads CASSSPTPSTDTQYF. The CDR3 DNA reads as TGCGCCAGCAGCTCACCTACCCCTAGCACAGATACGCAGTATTTT. Full variable domain (remainder filled in from reference TRBV5-1 and TRBJ2-3): KAGVTQTPRYLIKTRGQQVTLSCSPISGHRSVSWYQQTPGQGLQFLFEYFSETQRNKGNFPGRFSGRQFSNSRSEMNVSTLELGDSALYLCASSSPTPSTDTQYFGPGTRLTVL.